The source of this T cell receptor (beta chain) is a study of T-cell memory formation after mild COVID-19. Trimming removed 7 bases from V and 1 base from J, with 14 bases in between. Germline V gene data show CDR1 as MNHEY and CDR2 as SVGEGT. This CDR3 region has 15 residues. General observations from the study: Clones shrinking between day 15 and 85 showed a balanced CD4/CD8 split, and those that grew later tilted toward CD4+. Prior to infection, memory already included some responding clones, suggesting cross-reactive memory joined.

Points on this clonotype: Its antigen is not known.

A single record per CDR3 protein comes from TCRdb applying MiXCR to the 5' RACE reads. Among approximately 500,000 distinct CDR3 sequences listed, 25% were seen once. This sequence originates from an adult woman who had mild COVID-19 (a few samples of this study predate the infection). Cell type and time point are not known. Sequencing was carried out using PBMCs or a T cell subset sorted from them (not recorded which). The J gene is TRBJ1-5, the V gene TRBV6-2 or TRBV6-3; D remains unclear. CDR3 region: CASIGAGHSNQPQHF. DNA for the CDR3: TGTGCCAGCATAGGTGCGGGTCACAGCAATCAGCCCCAGCATTTT.